Following are 12 T cell receptor beta chains from one sample sequenced in a study of T cell responses to AZD1222 COVID-19 vaccine. Sequencing used immunoSEQ multiplex PCR; TCRdb keeps in-frame clones, though not all of them. This sample has approximately 90,000 clones, with approximately 86% found just once. The sequenced sample was peripheral blood, obtained on day 0 of AZD1222 vaccination. These receptors came from an adult in good health.

With regard to this clone: The sample has other DNA sequences that encode this CDR3 too. This chain connects TRBV18 to TRBJ1-3; D is perhaps TRBD1 (6 bases). V gave up 0 bases and J gave up 0 bases, with 6 bases separating them. This CDR3 is built from 15 residues. CDR1 and CDR2 from the germline V gene are KGHSH and LQKENI. DNA of the CDR3: TGTGCCAGCTCACCACCAGGGGGCTCTGGAAACACCATATATTTT. Its protein is CASSPPGGSGNTIYF.

This clone came up once. The chain is built from TRBV30 and TRBJ2-3, with a weak D call TRBD2 (6 bases). Germline loops: CDR1 GTSNPN, CDR2 SVGIG (reference sequence). The CDR3 covers 14 residues. Trimming removed 4 bases at V and 6 bases at J, with 17 bases between. The CDR3 loop reads CAWTKGLGADTQYF. The DNA of the CDR3 is TGTGCCTGGACCAAGGGACTCGGGGCCGATACGCAGTATTTT.

This clone was seen a single time. This chain joins TRBV5-8 and TRBJ1-1; D not resolved. Per the germline V gene, CDR1 is SGHTS and CDR2 is YDEGEE. The CDR3 is made up of 11 amino acids. V was clipped by 0 bases and J by 5 bases, with 2 bases between them. The DNA of the CDR3 is TGTGCCAGCAGCTTGGTTACTGAAGCTTTCTTT. Translating gives CASSLVTEAFF.

The rearrangement uses TRBV30 and TRBJ1-3; a possible D gene is TRBD1 (5 bases). This CDR3 region has 14 residues. Trimming left V 3 bases short and J 0 bases short, with 9 bases between. CDR1 and CDR2 (germline): GTSNPN, SVGIG (reference sequence). DNA for the CDR3: TGTGCCTGGAGGTCAGGGTTCTCTGGAAACACCATATATTTT. Protein: CAWRSGFSGNTIYF.

The V gene is TRBV5-1, the J gene TRBJ1-2; 9 bases align to TRBD1. V gave up 6 bases and J gave up 5 bases; unmatched junction bases: 11. Germline CDR1 SGHRS, CDR2 YFSETQ. The CDR3 totals 15 residues. The CDR3 spells CASTETGTGMYGYTF. As DNA, the CDR3 is TGCGCCAGCACTGAAACCGGGACAGGGATGTATGGCTACACCTTC.

The chain is built from TRBV3-1 (or the pseudogene TRBV3-2) and TRBJ2-7; the D is unclear. V lost 2 bases, J lost 0 bases, and 11 bases lay in between. Germline V lookup: CDR1 LGHDT, CDR2 YNNKEL (reference sequence). CDR3 length: 15 amino acids. The CDR3 loop is CASSQLPSSSYEQYF. The CDR3 region has the DNA TGTGCCAGCAGCCAACTACCTTCAAGCTCCTACGAGCAGTACTTC.

J is TRBJ2-5 and V is TRBV28; 7 bases align to TRBD1. Germline CDR1 MDHEN, CDR2 SYDVKM. Trimming at V came to 2 bases and at J to 1 base, leaving 4 bases not matched to a gene. The CDR3 length is 15 residues. The CDR3 nucleotides read TGTGCCAGCAGTTTACCGGGGACAGCCCAAGAGACCCAGTACTTC. Translation gives CASSLPGTAQETQYF.

The J gene is TRBJ2-6, the V gene TRBV11-3; D may correspond to TRBD1 or TRBD2 (6 bases each). The CDR3 runs to 16 residues. Germline V gene data show CDR1 as SGHNT and CDR2 as YENEEA. Trimming left V 3 bases short and J 2 bases short, with 11 bases between. The CDR3: CASSFGGTTGANVLTF. In DNA form, the CDR3 reads TGTGCCAGCAGCTTCGGCGGGACAACTGGGGCCAACGTCCTGACTTTC.

The chain's CDR3 is CATSDPRSGQGHGYTF. The CDR3 DNA is TGTGCCACCAGTGACCCGAGGTCGGGACAGGGTCATGGCTACACCTTC. The chain couples TRBV24-1 to TRBJ1-2; TRBD1 aligns across 9 bases. Germline loops: CDR1 KGHDR, CDR2 SFDVKD. The J segment lost 6 bases and the V segment lost 4 bases, leaving 11 bases of the junction unmatched. This CDR3 spans 16 amino acids.

In this sample, this clone turned up once. The V call is TRBV5-4, the J call TRBJ2-3, with 7 bases that match TRBD2. The CDR3 spans 15 residues. V was clipped by 3 bases and J by 2 bases; unmatched bases: 6. Germline V CDR1 and CDR2: SGHNT, YYREEE (reference sequence). The CDR3 loop is CASSSEREITDTQYF. The DNA for the CDR3 is TGTGCCAGCAGCTCTGAGCGGGAAATCACAGATACGCAGTATTTT. The variable domain in full, with the rest retrieved from reference TRBV5-4 and TRBJ2-3, is ETGVTQSPTHLIKTRGQQVTLRCSSQSGHNTVSWYQQALGQGPQFIFQYYREEENGRGNFPPRFSGLQFPNYSSELNVNALELDDSALYLCASSSEREITDTQYFGPGTRLTVL.

The rearrangement links TRBV7-2 to TRBJ2-5; 11 nucleotides align to TRBD1. V lost 4 bases to trimming and J lost 4 bases; unmatched junction nucleotides: 14. The CDR3 extends over 18 amino acids. Looked up from germline, CDR1 is SGHTA and CDR2 is FQGNSA. CDR3 DNA sequence: TGTGCCAGCAGCTCATTAGGCACTTCGGACAGGGGGCTAGAGACCCAGTACTTC. Translated: CASSSLGTSDRGLETQYF.

V usage is TRBV7-2 and J usage is TRBJ1-2; D uncertain. This CDR3 comprises 14 residues. Trimming pared 1 base from V and 4 bases from J, leaving 10 bases between. Looked up from germline, CDR1 is SGHTA and CDR2 is FQGNSA. CDR3 DNA sequence: TGTGCCAGCAGCTTAGTTCATACAGCCTATGGCTACACCTTC. Amino acid sequence: CASSLVHTAYGYTF.